Presented here are 16 T cell receptor beta chains from one specimen sequenced in a study of CXCR3-negative and CXCR3-positive naive CD8 T cells. Preparation of TRB cDNA libraries relied on 5' RACE carrying UMI labels. For each CDR3 protein, TCRdb gives one entry from its re-call of the 5' RACE reads, without DNA. The sample table includes 35,000 to 55,000 distinct CDR3 sequences. Sequencing used naive CXCR3- CD8+ T cells from blood. Subset reported: CD45RO-CCR7+CD27+CD95- naive CD8+ T cells lacking CXCR3 (TNR3-). These receptors were taken from a human donor in good health. Some clones in this sample may be carry-over from other donors' samples.

This chain connects TRBV21-1 to TRBJ1-6. TRBV21-1 is a documented pseudogene. The CDR3 spans 15 residues. CDR3 loop: CASSRGSSYNSPLHF.

The chain uses TRBV21-1 and TRBJ2-7; the D call from TCRdb, TRBD1, cannot be confirmed without DNA. TRBV21-1 is a pseudogene. The CDR3 extends over 15 amino acids. CDR3 residues: CASSKATGDRDEQYF.

V and J are TRBV28 and TRBJ2-7; the TCRdb call, TRBD2, lacks DNA for checking. This CDR3 has 16 amino acids. Germline V gives CDR1 MDHEN, CDR2 SYDVKM. CDR3 region: CASSFVLAGRSYEQYF. The complete variable domain, with remaining parts taken from reference TRBV28 and TRBJ2-7, reads DVKVTQSSRYLVKRTGEKVFLECVQDMDHENMFWYRQDPGLGLRLIYFSYDVKMKEKGDIPEGYSVSREKKERFSLILESASTNQTSMYLCASSFVLAGRSYEQYFGPGTRLTVT.

The chain links TRBV25-1 to TRBJ2-5. This CDR3 comprises 14 residues. Germline V gene data show CDR1 as MGHDK and CDR2 as SYGVNS. CDR3 amino acids: CASSADTFQETQYF. The complete variable domain, with remaining parts taken from reference TRBV25-1 and TRBJ2-5, reads EADIYQTPRYLVIGTGKKITLECSQTMGHDKMYWYQQDPGMELHLIHYSYGVNSTEKGDLSSESTVSRIRTEHFPLTLESARPSHTSQYLCASSADTFQETQYFGPGTRLLVL.

The chain links TRBV7-6 to TRBJ2-2; there is no DNA to check the TCRdb D call of TRBD1. The germline V gene has CDR1 SGHVS and CDR2 FNYEAQ. This CDR3 contains 17 residues. The CDR3 region is CASSLVLTGINTGELFF.

The chain employs TRBV27 and TRBJ1-2; TCRdb calls TRBD1, which cannot be checked without DNA. Germline loops: CDR1 MNHEY, CDR2 SMNVEV (reference sequence). The CDR3 has 15 residues. The CDR3 sequence is CASSFLIDRVNGYTF.

The chain combines TRBV29-1 with TRBJ2-1. The CDR3 runs to 13 residues. Germline CDR1 is SQVTM and CDR2 is ANQGSEA. The CDR3 here is CSGLESSYNEQFF.

This chain uses TRBV14 with TRBJ2-4; TCRdb's D call, TRBD1, is unchecked because there is no DNA. This CDR3 region has 19 residues. Germline V CDR1 and CDR2: SGHDN, FVKESK. The CDR3 loop is CASSQEISEAPPAKNIQYF. Full variable domain (remainder filled in from reference TRBV14 and TRBJ2-4): EAGVTQFPSHSVIEKGQTVTLRCDPISGHDNLYWYRRVMGKEIKFLLHFVKESKQDESGMPNNRFLAERTGGTYSTLKVQPAELEDSGVYFCASSQEISEAPPAKNIQYFGAGTRLSVL.

The V call is TRBV6-2 or TRBV6-3, the J call TRBJ2-2; absent DNA, TCRdb's TRBD1 call cannot be checked. The V gene's germline CDR1 is MNHEY and CDR2 SVGEGT. This CDR3 has 17 residues. The chain's CDR3 is CASSGLFGGTNTGELFF.

The chain links TRBV7-9 to TRBJ2-7; no DNA is available, so the TRBD2 call from TCRdb remains unchecked. This CDR3 is built from 17 residues. Germline CDR1 is SEHNR and CDR2 is FQNEAQ (reference sequence). CDR3 sequence reads: CASSLVATSGGPYEQYF.

CDR3 in amino acids: CASSFPRTSGSADTQYF. This chain links TRBV28 with TRBJ2-3; TCRdb lists TRBD2, though no DNA is available to test this call. The CDR3 is made up of 17 amino acids. Looked up from germline, CDR1 is MDHEN and CDR2 is SYDVKM.

The rearrangement joins TRBV20-1 to TRBJ2-7. In germline, CDR1 is DFQATT, CDR2 SNEGSKA (reference sequence). This CDR3 is 15 amino acids long. The CDR3 loop is CSARKPSGDFYEQYF.

The chain employs TRBV20-1 and TRBJ2-1; no DNA is available, so the TRBD1 call from TCRdb remains unchecked. CDR1 and CDR2 from the germline V gene are DFQATT and SNEGSKA (reference sequence). The length of the CDR3 is 15 residues. CDR3 residues: CSARDRDRGFHEQFF.

CDR3 loop: CASSTREPGGNQPQHF. V and J are TRBV6-5 and TRBJ1-5; the D gene TCRdb calls, TRBD1, cannot be checked with no DNA. CDR3 size: 16 residues. Germline V CDR1 and CDR2: MNHEY, SVGAGI.

The chain joins TRBV28 to TRBJ2-4. CDR3 length equals 14 residues. The V gene's germline CDR1 is MDHEN and CDR2 SYDVKM. Here the CDR3 reads CASSSGLAKNIQYF. Full variable domain (rest looked up from reference TRBV28 and TRBJ2-4): DVKVTQSSRYLVKRTGEKVFLECVQDMDHENMFWYRQDPGLGLRLIYFSYDVKMKEKGDIPEGYSVSREKKERFSLILESASTNQTSMYLCASSSGLAKNIQYFGAGTRLSVL.

The chain recombines TRBV28 with TRBJ2-7; no DNA is available, so the TRBD1 call from TCRdb remains unchecked. Germline lookup yields CDR1 MDHEN and CDR2 SYDVKM. The CDR3 length is 14 residues. Here the CDR3 reads CASHSDREAYEQYF.